These 8 T cell receptor beta chains came from one sample sequenced in a study of blood T cell repertoires in COVID-19. Measured with immunoSEQ multiplex PCR; TCRdb has only the in-frame clones, and not every one. The data show 75,000 to 100,000 clones, around 85% seen once. Input material: peripheral blood. Receptors were obtained from a man between 60 and 75 years old with acute or convalescent COVID-19.

This clone came up a few times. This chain uses TRBV7-6 with TRBJ2-3; D might be TRBD2 (5 bases). Germline loops: CDR1 SGHVS, CDR2 FNYEAQ. The V end was cut by 1 base, the J end by 3 bases, with 14 bases between. The CDR3 extends over 16 amino acids. CDR3 bases: TGTGCCAGCAGCTTAGTAATCTGGGGAGAGACAGATACGCAGTATTTT. This encodes CASSLVIWGETDTQYF.

J is TRBJ2-5 and V is TRBV4-3; no clear D. The V and J ends lost 3 bases and 5 bases respectively, with 10 bases between them. This CDR3 spans 13 amino acids. Germline values: CDR1 LGHNA, CDR2 YSLEER. CDR3 in amino acids: CASSQSLRETQYF. CDR3 in DNA: TGCGCCAGCAGCCAGAGTCTGCGGGAGACCCAGTACTTC.

The chain combines TRBV6-5 with TRBJ1-3, with D uncertain. Trimming cost V 6 bases and J 7 bases, with 13 bases left between them. This CDR3 is built from 13 residues. Per the germline V gene, CDR1 is MNHEY and CDR2 is SVGAGI. The CDR3 region has the DNA TGTGCCAGCAGAACCGGGAACGGGAACACCATATATTTT. As protein: CASRTGNGNTIYF.

The V gene is TRBV15, the J gene TRBJ1-5; D gene ambiguous. V was shortened by 4 bases and J by 7 bases, with 14 bases between the two germline ends. Germline V CDR1 and CDR2: LNHNV, YYDKDF (reference sequence). The CDR3 has 14 residues. The CDR3 here is CATSIGRGWQPQHF. The DNA of the CDR3 is TGTGCCACCAGCATAGGGCGGGGATGGCAGCCCCAGCATTTT.

The chain carries TRBV6-6 and TRBJ1-6, with TRBD1 identical over 8 bases. This CDR3 spans 16 amino acids. Losses at the gene ends were 5 bases for V and 7 bases for J; bases not matched to a gene: 10. Germline V gene sequence: CDR1 MNHNY, CDR2 SVGAGI (reference sequence). The CDR3 loop reads CASSGDRFFRNSPLHF. Here the CDR3 DNA reads TGTGCCAGCAGTGGGGACAGGTTTTTCCGAAATTCACCCCTCCACTTT.

V is TRBV7-9 and J is TRBJ1-1, with D uncertain. V shed 10 bases and J shed 4 bases, with 19 bases lying between them. Germline V gives CDR1 SEHNR, CDR2 FQNEAQ (reference sequence). This CDR3 comprises 14 residues. The CDR3 region is CATSPPGVGTEAFF. The DNA of the CDR3 is TGTGCCACCTCCCCTCCCGGGGTGGGCACTGAAGCTTTCTTT.

The gene calls are TRBV7-2 and TRBJ2-4, with a tentative D call TRBD1 (5 bases). Trimming pared 1 base from V and 1 base from J, leaving 5 bases between. The CDR3 has 14 amino acids. Germline assignment: CDR1 SGHTA and CDR2 FQGNSA. The CDR3 region is CASSLDRAKNIQYF. CDR3 nucleotides: TGTGCCAGCAGCTTAGACAGGGCCAAAAACATTCAGTACTTC.

The V gene is TRBV6-5, the J gene TRBJ2-2; perhaps TRBD1 as D (5 bases). V lost 0 bases and J 6 bases, leaving 11 bases between the germline ends. This CDR3 is 15 amino acids long. Germline CDR1 and CDR2: MNHEY and SVGAGI. The CDR3 region is CASSYSAGWAGELFF. CDR3 bases: TGTGCCAGCAGTTACTCTGCAGGGTGGGCCGGGGAGCTGTTTTTT.